This is a list of T cell receptor beta chains from one sample in a study of blood T cell repertoires in COVID-19. The method was immunoSEQ multiplex PCR; TCRdb's version includes in-frame clones alone and lacks a portion of them. The sample has 310,000 or so clones, around nine tenths seen once; the top ten hold 1%. The source material was peripheral blood. These receptors all come from a man between 50 and 59 years old with active or convalescent COVID-19. Each CDR3 is given with its conserved first and last residue. A D gene is named only where the DNA matches it firmly. A clone size is listed for some rows: how often the clone was seen (once, few, many), or a class if it is expanded.

>TRBJ1-6|.|TRBV28|TRBD1
TGTGCCAGCACATCGGCGGGGACAGCTTTAAATTCACCCCTCCACTTT
CASTSAGTALNSPLHF
>TRBJ2-1|.|TRBV7-9|TRBD2
TGTGCCAGCACCCCGGGACTAGCGGGAACCCGTTACAATGAGCAGTTCTTC
CASTPGLAGTRYNEQFF
>TRBJ2-1|.|TRBV6-5|.
TGTGCCAGCATCAGTTCCCCGGGGAGCCTCAATGAGCAGTTCTTC
CASISSPGSLNEQFF
>TRBJ2-1|.|TRBV7-9|TRBD2
TGTGCCAGCAGCTTATCTAGCGGGCCCTACAATGAGCAGTTCTTC
CASSLSSGPYNEQFF
>TRBJ1-1|.|TRBV6-4|.
TGTGCCAGCAGAGCTACACAGGGAGAAGGTGAAGCTTTCTTT
CASRATQGEGEAFF
>TRBJ2-5|.|TRBV5-1|.
TGCGCCTGTCGACAGGAAGAGACCCAGTACTTC
CACRQEETQYF
>TRBJ2-7|.|TRBV18|.
TGTGCCAGCTCACCACAGGAGGACAGTTACGAGCAGTACTTC
CASSPQEDSYEQYF
>TRBJ1-4|.|TRBV28|TRBD1
TGTGCCAGCAGTTCTGCAGGGGGAGGTGTGGAAAAACTGTTTTTT
CASSSAGGGVEKLFF
>TRBJ1-5|.|TRBV9|TRBD1
TGTGCCAGCAGCGTAGGACAGGGGGTGGATCAGCCCCAGCATTTT
CASSVGQGVDQPQHF
>TRBJ1-1|.|TRBV2|.
TGTGCCAGCAGTCCCCTGGACAGAGCCAACACTGAAGCTTTCTTT
CASSPLDRANTEAFF
>TRBJ2-4|once|TRBV2|.
TGTGCCAGCAGTGAAGGCGAAGCCAAAAACATTCAGTACTTC
CASSEGEAKNIQYF
>TRBJ2-7|.|TRBV5-6|.
TGTGCCAGCAGCCTAAATAACTACGAGCAGTACTTC
CASSLNNYEQYF
>TRBJ1-2|.|TRBV7-3|TRBD1
TGTGCCAGCAGCCGTGACAGGGCCTCTAATGGCTACACCTTC
CASSRDRASNGYTF
>TRBJ2-3|.|TRBV19|TRBD2
TGTGCCAGTGCGGGACTAGCGGTCCTAGATACGCAGTATTTT
CASAGLAVLDTQYF
>TRBJ1-1|.|TRBV27|.
TGTGCCAGCGGGACCCGGGGAGGGGCTGAAGCTTTCTTT
CASGTRGGAEAFF
>TRBJ2-1|.|TRBV2|.
TGTGCCAGCAGTGAAGCGGTACAGGGTAATAAGGGTGAGCAGTTCTTC
CASSEAVQGNKGEQFF
>TRBJ2-7|.|TRBV5-1|TRBD1
TGCGCCAGCAGCTTGGAGACAGGGTCCTACGAGCAGTACTTC
CASSLETGSYEQYF
>TRBJ2-3|.|TRBV7-8|TRBD2
TGTGCCAGCAGCTTAGGCCCGGGCCTCACTAGCGGGAGTAGCACAGATACGCAGTATTTT
CASSLGPGLTSGSSTDTQYF
>TRBJ2-7|once|TRBV19|.
TGTGCCAGTAGTACGACCTTTGACAGCGCTTCCTACGAGCAGTACTTC
CASSTTFDSASYEQYF
>TRBJ2-1|.|TRBV18|TRBD2
TGTGCCAGCTCCCTAAGGGGAGGGGATCAGTTCTTC
CASSLRGGDQFF
>TRBJ1-1|.|TRBV19|.
TGTGCCAGTAGTAGCAGGGGGAACACTGAAGCTTTCTTT
CASSSRGNTEAFF
>TRBJ2-2|.|TRBV27|.
TGTGCCAGCAGTTCACAGCCGCTGAACACCGGGGAGCTGTTTTTT
CASSSQPLNTGELFF